This TCR beta chain was recovered during a study of blood T cell repertoires in COVID-19. Study in general: COVID-19 samples collected from the United States, Italy and Spain covered acute and convalescent phases. Sources were T cells, B-cell-depleted T cells, or PBMCs; the material itself was cDNA or gDNA.

Germline CDR1 reads SGHVS; CDR2 reads FQNEAQ. The J segment lost 5 bases and the V segment lost 1 base, leaving 13 bases of the junction unmatched. The CDR3 spans 18 residues. In the source study's methods: The authors estimated nucleated cell counts from reference gene primer amplification. Method: immunoSEQ multiplex PCR; TCRdb's copy keeps in-frame clones and lacks some. V, J and clone size are taken as reported in that table, and D and trimming were inferred from the DNA itself. The sample holds about 50,000 clones, roughly 76% seen once. This rearrangement joins TRBV7-8 to TRBJ2-7; 11 nucleotides agree with TRBD2. What was sequenced was peripheral blood. The sequence was obtained from a man aged 45 to 65 with active or convalescent COVID-19. CDR3 nucleotides: TGTGCCAGCAGCTTAGTAAGGGGACTAGCGGCGACAACTAACGAGCAGTACTTC. It is translated as CASSLVRGLAATTNEQYF.